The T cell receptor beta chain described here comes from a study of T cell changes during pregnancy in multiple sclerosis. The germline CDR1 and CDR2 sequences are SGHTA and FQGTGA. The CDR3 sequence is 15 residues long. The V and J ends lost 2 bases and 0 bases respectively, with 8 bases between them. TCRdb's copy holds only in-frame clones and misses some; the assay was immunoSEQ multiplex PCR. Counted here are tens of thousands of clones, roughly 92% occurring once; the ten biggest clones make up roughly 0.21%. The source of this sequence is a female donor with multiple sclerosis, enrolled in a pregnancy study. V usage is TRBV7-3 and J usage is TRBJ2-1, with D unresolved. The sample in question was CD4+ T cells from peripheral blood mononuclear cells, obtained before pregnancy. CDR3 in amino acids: CASSLALSSYNEQFF. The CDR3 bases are TGTGCCAGCAGCTTAGCACTTAGCTCCTACAATGAGCAGTTCTTC.